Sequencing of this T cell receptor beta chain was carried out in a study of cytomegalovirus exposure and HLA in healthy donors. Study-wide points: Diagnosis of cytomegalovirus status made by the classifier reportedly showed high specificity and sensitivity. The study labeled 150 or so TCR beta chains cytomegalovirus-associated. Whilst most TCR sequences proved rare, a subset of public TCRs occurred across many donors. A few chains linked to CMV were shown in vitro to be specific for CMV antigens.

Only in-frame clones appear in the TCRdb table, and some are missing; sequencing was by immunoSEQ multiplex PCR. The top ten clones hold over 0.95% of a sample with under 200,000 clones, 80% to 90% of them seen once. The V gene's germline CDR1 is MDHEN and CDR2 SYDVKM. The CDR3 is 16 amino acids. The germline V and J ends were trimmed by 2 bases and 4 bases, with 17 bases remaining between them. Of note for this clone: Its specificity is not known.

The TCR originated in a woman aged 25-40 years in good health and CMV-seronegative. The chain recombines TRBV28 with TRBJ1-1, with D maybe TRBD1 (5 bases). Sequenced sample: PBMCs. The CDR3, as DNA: TGTGCCAGCAGTTTAAGCAGGGCGTCTCGGAGCACTGAAGCTTTCTTT. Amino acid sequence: CASSLSRASRSTEAFF.